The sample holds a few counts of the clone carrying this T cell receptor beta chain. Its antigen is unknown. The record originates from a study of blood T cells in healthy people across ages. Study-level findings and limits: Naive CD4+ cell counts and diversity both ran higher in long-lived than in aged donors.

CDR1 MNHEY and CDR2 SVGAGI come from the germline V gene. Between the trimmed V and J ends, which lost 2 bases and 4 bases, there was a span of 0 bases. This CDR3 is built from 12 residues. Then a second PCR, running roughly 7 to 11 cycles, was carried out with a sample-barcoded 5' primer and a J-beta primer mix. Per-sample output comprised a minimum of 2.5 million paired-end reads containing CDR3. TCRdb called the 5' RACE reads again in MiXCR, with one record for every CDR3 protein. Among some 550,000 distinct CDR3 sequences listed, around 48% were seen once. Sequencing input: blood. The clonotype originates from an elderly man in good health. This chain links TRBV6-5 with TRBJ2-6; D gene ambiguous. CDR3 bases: TGTGCCAGCAGTTACGGGGCCAACGTCCTGACTTTC. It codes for CASSYGANVLTF.